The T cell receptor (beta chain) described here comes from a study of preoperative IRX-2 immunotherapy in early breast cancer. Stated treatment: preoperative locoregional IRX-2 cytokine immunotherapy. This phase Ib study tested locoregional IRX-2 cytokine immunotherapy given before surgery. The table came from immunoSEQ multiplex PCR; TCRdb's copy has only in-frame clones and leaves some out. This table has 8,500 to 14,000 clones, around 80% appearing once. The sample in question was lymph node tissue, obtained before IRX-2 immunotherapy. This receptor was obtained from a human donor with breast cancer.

CDR3 sequence (DNA): TGTGCCAGCAGGCCGGGGGGCGGGAGGTACGAGCAGTACTTC. Translated: CASRPGGGRYEQYF. The chain recombines TRBV7-7 with TRBJ2-7, with TRBD2 identical over 8 bases. Germline-derived CDR1 and CDR2 are SSHAT and FNYEAQ (reference sequence). This CDR3 spans 14 amino acids. Trimming cost V 6 bases and J 4 bases; bases outside gene matches: 8.